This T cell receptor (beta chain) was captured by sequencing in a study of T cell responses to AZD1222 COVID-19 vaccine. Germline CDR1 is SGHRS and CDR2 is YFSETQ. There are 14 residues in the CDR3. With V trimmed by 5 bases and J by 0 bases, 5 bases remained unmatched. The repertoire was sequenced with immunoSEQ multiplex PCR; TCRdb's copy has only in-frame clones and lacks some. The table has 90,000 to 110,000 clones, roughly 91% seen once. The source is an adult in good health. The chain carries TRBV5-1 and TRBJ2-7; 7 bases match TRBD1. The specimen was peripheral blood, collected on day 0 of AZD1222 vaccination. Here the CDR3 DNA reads TGCGCCAGCAGGCTAACAGGGGACTCCTACGAGCAGTACTTC. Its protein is CASRLTGDSYEQYF.